Sequencing of this T cell receptor beta chain was carried out in a study of T cell responses to AZD1222 COVID-19 vaccine. About the research overall: Some second doses came at about 4 weeks and others at about 12 weeks; these were pooled.

This clone came up a few times. The antigen remains undetermined. Study results and caveats: Donor demographics were predominantly white British with a female majority; clonal diversity may be underestimated. Only five to seven individuals given AZD1222 were seropositive at baseline. Researchers took repertoire samples only after the peak T cell response had come.

This CDR3 contains 13 residues. Germline CDR1 is SGHTA and CDR2 is FQGTGA. Trimming removed 6 bases from V and 1 base from J, with 10 bases in between. The repertoire was sequenced with immunoSEQ multiplex PCR; TCRdb's copy has only in-frame clones and lacks some. The sample has roughly 67,000 clones, around nine tenths seen once; the top ten hold around 7.8%. The sample here was peripheral blood, taken on day 0 of AZD1222 vaccination. The chain has TRBV7-3 and TRBJ2-7; no firm D call. The TCR originated in an adult in good health. The CDR3 nucleotides are TGTGCCAGCAGGTCCCTAACATCCTACGAGCAGTACTTC. Its protein is CASRSLTSYEQYF. The variable domain in full, completed from reference TRBV7-3 and TRBJ2-7, reads GAGVSQTPSNKVTEKGKYVELRCDPISGHTALYWYRQSLGQGPEFLIYFQGTGAADDSGLPNDRFFAVRPEGSVSTLKIQRTERGDSAVYLCASRSLTSYEQYFGPGTRLTVT.